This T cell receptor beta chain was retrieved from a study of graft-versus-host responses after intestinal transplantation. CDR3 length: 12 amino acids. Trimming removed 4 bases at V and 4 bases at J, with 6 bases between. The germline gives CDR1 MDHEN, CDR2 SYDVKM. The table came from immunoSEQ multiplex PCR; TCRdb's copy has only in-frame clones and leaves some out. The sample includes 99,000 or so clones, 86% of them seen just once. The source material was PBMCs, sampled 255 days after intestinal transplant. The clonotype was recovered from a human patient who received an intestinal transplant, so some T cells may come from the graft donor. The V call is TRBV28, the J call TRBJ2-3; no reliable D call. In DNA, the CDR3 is TGTGCCAGCAGTTCTGTACCAGATACGCAGTATTTT. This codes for CASSSVPDTQYF.